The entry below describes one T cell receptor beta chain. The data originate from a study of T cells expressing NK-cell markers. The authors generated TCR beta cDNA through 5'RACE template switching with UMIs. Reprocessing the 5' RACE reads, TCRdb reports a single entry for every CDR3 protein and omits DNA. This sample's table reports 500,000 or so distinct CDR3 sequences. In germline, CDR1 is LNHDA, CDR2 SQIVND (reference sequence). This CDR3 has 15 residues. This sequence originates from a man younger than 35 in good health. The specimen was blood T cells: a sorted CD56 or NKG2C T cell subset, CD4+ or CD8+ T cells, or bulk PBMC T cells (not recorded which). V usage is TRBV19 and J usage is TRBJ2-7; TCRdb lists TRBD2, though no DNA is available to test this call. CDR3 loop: CASSTRTSGSYEQYF.